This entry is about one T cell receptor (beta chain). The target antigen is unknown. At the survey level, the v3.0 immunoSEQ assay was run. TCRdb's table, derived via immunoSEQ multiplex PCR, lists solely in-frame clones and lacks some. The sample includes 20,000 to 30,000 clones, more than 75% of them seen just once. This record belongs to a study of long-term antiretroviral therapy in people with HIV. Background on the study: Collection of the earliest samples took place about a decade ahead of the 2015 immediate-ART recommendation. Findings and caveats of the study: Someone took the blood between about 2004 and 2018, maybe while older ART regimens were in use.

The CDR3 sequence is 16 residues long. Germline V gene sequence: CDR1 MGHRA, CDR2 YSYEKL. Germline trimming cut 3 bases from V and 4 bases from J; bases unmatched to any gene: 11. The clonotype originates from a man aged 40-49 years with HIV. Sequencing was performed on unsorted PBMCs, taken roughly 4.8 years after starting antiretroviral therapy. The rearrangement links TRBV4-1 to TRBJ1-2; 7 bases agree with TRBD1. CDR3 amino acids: CASSQDRDSGFYGYTF. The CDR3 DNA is TGCGCCAGCAGCCAGGACCGGGACAGCGGGTTCTATGGCTACACCTTC.